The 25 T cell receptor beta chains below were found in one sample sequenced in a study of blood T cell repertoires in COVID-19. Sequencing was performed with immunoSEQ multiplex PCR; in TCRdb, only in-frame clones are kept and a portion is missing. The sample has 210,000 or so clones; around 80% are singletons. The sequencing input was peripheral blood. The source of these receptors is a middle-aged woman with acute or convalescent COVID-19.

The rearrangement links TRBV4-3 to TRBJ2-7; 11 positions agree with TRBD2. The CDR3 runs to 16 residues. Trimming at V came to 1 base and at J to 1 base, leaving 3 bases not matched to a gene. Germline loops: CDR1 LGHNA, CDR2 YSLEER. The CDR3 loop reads CASSQGLAGGSYEQYF. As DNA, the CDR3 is TGCGCCAGCAGCCAAGGGCTAGCGGGAGGATCCTACGAGCAGTACTTC.

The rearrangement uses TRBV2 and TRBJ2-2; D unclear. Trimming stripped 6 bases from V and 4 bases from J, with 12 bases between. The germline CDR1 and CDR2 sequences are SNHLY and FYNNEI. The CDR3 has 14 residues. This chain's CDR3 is CASSAVLGTGELFF. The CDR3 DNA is TGTGCCAGCAGCGCGGTGCTAGGCACCGGGGAGCTGTTTTTT.

The chain's CDR3 is CASSTGLAGAGTDTQYF. The CDR3 DNA sequence: TGCGCCAGCAGCACCGGACTAGCGGGGGCAGGGACAGATACGCAGTATTTT. The chain recombines TRBV5-1 with TRBJ2-3; TRBD2 agrees at 13 bases. Trimming took 4 bases from V and 3 from J; bases not matched to a gene: 8. Germline values: CDR1 SGHRS, CDR2 YFSETQ. The CDR3 is 17 residues long.

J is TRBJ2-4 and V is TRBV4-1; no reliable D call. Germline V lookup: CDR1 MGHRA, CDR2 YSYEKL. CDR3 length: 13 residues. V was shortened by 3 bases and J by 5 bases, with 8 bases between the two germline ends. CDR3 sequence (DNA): TGCGCCAGCAGCCACTCGAGTCAAAACATTCAGTACTTC. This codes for CASSHSSQNIQYF.

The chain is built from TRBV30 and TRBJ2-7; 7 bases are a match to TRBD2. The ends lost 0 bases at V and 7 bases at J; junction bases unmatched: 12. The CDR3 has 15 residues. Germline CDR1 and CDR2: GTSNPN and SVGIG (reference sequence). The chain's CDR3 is CAWSVRGVEQGEQYF. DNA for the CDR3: TGTGCCTGGAGTGTACGGGGGGTTGAGCAAGGGGAGCAGTACTTC.

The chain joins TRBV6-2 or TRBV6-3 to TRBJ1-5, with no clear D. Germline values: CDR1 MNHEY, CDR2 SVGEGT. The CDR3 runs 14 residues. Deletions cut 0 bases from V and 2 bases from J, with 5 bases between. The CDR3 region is CASSYSPGNQPQHF. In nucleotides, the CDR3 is TGTGCCAGCAGTTACTCGCCGGGCAATCAGCCCCAGCATTTT.

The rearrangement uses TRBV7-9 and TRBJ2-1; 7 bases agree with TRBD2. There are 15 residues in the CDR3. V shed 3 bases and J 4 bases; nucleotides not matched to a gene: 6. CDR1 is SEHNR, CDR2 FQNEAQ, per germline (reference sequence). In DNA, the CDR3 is TGTGCCAGCAGCTTGGGGCTAGCGGCTTACAATGAGCAGTTCTTC. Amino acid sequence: CASSLGLAAYNEQFF.

CDR3 coding DNA: TGTGCCAGCAGCTCCCGGACTAGCGGGGGGATCCACGAGCAGTACTTC. It codes for CASSSRTSGGIHEQYF. The V and J genes are TRBV27 and TRBJ2-7, with 14 bases identical to TRBD2. The CDR3 consists of 16 residues. After removal of 6 bases from V and 5 bases from J, the junction contained 9 bases not matched to a gene. CDR1 is MNHEY and CDR2 is SMNVEV in the germline V gene (reference sequence).

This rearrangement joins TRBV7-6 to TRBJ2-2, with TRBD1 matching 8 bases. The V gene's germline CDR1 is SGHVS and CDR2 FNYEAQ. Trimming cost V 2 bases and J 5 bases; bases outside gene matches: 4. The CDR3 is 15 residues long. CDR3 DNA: TGTGCCAGCAGCTTACAGGGGGCGGGGACCGGGGAGCTGTTTTTT. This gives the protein CASSLQGAGTGELFF.

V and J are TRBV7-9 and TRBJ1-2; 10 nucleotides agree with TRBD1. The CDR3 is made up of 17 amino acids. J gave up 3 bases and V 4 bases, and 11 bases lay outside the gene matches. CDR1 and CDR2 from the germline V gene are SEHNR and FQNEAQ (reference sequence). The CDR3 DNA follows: TGTGCCAGCAGCTGGGTCCCGGGACAGGGGCCCTACTATGGCTACACCTTC. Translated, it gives CASSWVPGQGPYYGYTF.

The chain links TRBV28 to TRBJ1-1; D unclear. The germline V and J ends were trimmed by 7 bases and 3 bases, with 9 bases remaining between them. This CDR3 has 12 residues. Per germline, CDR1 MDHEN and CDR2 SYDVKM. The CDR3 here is CASTAAYTEAFF. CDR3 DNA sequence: TGTGCCAGCACGGCGGCCTACACTGAAGCTTTCTTT.

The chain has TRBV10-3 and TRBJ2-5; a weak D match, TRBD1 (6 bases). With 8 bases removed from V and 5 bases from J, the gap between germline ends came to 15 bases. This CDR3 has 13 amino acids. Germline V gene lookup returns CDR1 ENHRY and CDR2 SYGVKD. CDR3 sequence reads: CAISQGTGETQYF. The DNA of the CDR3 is TGTGCCATCTCCCAGGGGACCGGGGAGACCCAGTACTTC.

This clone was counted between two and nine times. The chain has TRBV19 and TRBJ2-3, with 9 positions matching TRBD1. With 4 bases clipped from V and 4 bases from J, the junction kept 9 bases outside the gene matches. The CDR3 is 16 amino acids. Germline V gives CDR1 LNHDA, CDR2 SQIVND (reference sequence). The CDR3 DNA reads TGTGCCAGTAGTAGAGGCCGGGACAGGGAGCCAGATACGCAGTATTTT. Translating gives CASSRGRDREPDTQYF.

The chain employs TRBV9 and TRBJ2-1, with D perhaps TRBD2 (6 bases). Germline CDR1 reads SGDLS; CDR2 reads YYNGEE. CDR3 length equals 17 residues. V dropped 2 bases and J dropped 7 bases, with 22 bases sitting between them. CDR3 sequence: CASSVKRMTPGGNEQFF. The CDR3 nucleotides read TGTGCCAGCAGCGTGAAACGGATGACCCCTGGGGGGAATGAGCAGTTCTTC.

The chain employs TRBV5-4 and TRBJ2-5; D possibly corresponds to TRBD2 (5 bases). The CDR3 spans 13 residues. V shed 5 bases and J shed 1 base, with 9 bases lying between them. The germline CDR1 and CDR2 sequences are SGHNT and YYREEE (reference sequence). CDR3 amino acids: CASRRGFQETQYF. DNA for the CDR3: TGTGCCAGCAGGAGAGGGTTCCAAGAGACCCAGTACTTC.

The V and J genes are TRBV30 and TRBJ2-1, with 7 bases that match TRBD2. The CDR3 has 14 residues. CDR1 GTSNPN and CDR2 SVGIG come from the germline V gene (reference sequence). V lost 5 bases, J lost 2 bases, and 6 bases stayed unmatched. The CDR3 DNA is TGTGCCTGGGCCCCCCTAGCGGCCTACAATGAGCAGTTCTTC. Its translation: CAWAPLAAYNEQFF.

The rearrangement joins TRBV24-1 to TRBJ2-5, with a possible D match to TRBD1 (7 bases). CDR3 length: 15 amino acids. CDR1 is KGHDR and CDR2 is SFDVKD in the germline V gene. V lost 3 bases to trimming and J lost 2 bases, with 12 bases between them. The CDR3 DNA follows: TGTGCCACCAGTGATGCGGGACAGAGTCAAGAGACCCAGTACTTC. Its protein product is CATSDAGQSQETQYF.

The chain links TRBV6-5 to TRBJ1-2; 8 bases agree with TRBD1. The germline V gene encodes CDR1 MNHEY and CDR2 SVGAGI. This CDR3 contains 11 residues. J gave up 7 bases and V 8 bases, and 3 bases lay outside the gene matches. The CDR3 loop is CASGQGFGYTF. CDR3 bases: TGTGCCAGCGGACAGGGTTTTGGCTACACCTTC.

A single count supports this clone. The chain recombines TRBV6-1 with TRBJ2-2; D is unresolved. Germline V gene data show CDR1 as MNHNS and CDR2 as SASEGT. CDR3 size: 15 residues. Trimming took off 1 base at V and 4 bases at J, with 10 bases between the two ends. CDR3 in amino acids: CASSEDPHFTGELFF. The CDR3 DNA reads TGTGCCAGCAGTGAAGATCCCCACTTCACCGGGGAGCTGTTTTTT.

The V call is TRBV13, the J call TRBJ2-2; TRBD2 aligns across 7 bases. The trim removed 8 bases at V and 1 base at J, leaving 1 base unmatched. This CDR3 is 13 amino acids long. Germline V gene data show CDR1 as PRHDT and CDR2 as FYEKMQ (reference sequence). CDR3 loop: CASLAGNTGELFF. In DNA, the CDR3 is TGTGCCAGCTTAGCGGGGAACACCGGGGAGCTGTTTTTT.

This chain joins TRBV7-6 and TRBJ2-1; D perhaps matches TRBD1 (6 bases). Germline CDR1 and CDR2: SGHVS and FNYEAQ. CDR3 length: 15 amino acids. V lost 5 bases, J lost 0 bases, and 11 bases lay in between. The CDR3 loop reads CASSQGRSSYNEQFF. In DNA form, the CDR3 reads TGTGCCAGCAGCCAGGGGAGAAGCTCCTACAATGAGCAGTTCTTC. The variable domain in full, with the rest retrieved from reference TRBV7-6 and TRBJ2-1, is GAGVSQSPRYKVTKRGQDVALRCDPISGHVSLYWYRQALGQGPEFLTYFNYEAQQDKSGLPNDRFSAERPEGSISTLTIQRTEQRDSAMYRCASSQGRSSYNEQFFGPGTRLTVL.

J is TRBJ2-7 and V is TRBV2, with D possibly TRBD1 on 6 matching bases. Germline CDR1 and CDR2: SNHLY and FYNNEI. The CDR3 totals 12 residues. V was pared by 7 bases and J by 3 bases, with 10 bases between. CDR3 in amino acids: CASNLDSYEQYF. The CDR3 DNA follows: TGTGCCAGCAATTTGGACAGCTACGAGCAGTACTTC.

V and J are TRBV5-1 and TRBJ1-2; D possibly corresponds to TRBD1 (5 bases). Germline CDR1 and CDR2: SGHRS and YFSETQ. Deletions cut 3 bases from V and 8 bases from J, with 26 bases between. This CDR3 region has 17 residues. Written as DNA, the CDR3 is TGCGCCAGCAGCTATTCCGGGACGGAGGGATCCCCTTTCGGCTACACCTTC. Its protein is CASSYSGTEGSPFGYTF.

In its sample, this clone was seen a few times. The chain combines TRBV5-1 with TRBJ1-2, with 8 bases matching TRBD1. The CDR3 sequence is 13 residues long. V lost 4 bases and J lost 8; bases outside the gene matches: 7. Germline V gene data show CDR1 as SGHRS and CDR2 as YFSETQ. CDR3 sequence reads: CASSPRTGKGYTF. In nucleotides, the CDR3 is TGCGCCAGCAGCCCTAGGACAGGGAAGGGCTACACCTTC.

The CDR3 sequence is CASSFLRGYTDTQYF. The CDR3 DNA reads as TGTGCCAGTAGTTTCCTGCGCGGCTACACAGATACGCAGTATTTT. This chain links TRBV19 with TRBJ2-3; no reliable D call. Germline-derived CDR1 and CDR2 are LNHDA and SQIVND (reference sequence). V lost 5 bases to trimming and J lost 2 bases, with 14 bases between them. CDR3 length equals 15 residues.